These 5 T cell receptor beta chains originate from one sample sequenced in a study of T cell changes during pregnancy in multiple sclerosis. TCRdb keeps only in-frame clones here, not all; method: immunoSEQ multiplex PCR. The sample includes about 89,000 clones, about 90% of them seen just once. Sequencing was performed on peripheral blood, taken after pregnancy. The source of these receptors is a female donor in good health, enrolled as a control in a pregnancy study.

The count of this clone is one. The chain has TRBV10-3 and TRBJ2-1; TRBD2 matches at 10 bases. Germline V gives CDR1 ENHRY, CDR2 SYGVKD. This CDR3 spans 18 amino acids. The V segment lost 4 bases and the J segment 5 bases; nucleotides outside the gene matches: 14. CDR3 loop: CAISVRLAGSQSHNEQFF. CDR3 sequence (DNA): TGTGCCATCAGTGTAAGACTAGCGGGCTCCCAGAGCCACAATGAGCAGTTCTTC.

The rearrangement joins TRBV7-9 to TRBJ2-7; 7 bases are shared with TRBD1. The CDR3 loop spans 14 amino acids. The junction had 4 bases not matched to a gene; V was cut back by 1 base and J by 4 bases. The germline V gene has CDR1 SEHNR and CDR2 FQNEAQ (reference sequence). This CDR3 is CASSLETGLYEQYF. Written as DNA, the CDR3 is TGTGCCAGCAGCTTAGAGACAGGGTTGTACGAGCAGTACTTC.

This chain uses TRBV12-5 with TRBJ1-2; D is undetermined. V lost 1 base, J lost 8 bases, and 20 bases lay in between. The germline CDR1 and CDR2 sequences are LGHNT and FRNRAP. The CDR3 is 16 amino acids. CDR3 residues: CASGLGLRIGRGGYTF. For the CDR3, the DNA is TGTGCTAGTGGTTTGGGTCTAAGGATTGGGCGAGGGGGCTACACCTTC.

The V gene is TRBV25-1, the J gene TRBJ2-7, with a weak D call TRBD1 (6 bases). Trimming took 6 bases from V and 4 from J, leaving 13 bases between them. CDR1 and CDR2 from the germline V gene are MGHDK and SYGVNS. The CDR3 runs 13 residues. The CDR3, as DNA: TGTGCCAGCAGCGGTCAGGGGCAGTACGAGCAGTACTTC. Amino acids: CASSGQGQYEQYF.

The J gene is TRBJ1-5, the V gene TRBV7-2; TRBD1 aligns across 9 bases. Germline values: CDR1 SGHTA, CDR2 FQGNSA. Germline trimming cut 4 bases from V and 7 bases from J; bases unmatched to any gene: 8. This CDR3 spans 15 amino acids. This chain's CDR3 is CASSSGQGGSQPQHF. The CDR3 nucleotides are TGTGCCAGCAGCTCGGGACAGGGTGGATCACAGCCCCAGCATTTT.